The 20 T cell receptor beta chains listed next were all sequenced from one sample in a study of T cells in Graves' hyperthyroidism and ophthalmopathy. TCR beta CDR3 region amplification was performed from RNA transcripts. The TCR CDR3 first-round RT-PCR relied on the HTBI primer set. Each CDR3 protein is one row after TCRdb ran MiXCR on the multiplex PCR reads. Of hundreds of thousands of distinct CDR3 sequences in the sample, just under 15% were seen once. The specimen sequenced was blood. The receptors here all came from a woman aged 25 to 39 with Graves' hyperthyroidism.

The sample holds many counts of this clonotype. This chain joins TRBV3-1 and TRBJ2-2; D remains unclear. Germline assignment: CDR1 LGHDT and CDR2 YNNKEL (reference sequence). CDR3 size: 13 residues. V gave up 10 bases and J gave up 1 base, with 10 bases separating them. CDR3 bases: TGTGCCACAACCACGCGGAACACCGGGGAGCTGTTTTTT. Encoded protein: CATTTRNTGELFF. Filled out from reference TRBV3-1 and TRBJ2-2, the complete variable domain reads DTAVSQTPKYLVTQMGNDKSIKCEQNLGHDTMYWYKQDSKKFLKIMFSYNNKELIINETVPNRFSPKSPDKAHLNLHINSLELGDSAVYFCATTTRNTGELFFGEGSRLTVL.

In its sample, this clonotype was seen many times. The genes are TRBV3-1 and TRBJ2-5; 9 bases line up with TRBD2. The CDR3 has 15 residues. CDR1 LGHDT and CDR2 YNNKEL come from the germline V gene (reference sequence). Trimming at V came to 2 bases and at J to 3 bases, leaving 4 bases not matched to a gene. The CDR3 is CASSQRLAGKETQYF. The CDR3 DNA reads TGTGCCAGCAGCCAACGGCTAGCGGGGAAAGAGACCCAGTACTTC.

The CDR3 protein is CASSSTPGSGDTQYF. CDR3 DNA: TGTGCCAGCAGCTCGACCCCCGGTTCAGGTGATACGCAGTATTTT. The genes are TRBV9 and TRBJ2-3; D remains unclear. The germline V gene has CDR1 SGDLS and CDR2 YYNGEE. The CDR3 is made up of 15 amino acids. Trimming removed 4 bases from V and 6 bases from J, with 18 bases in between.

This clonotype was seen a handful of times. The V gene is TRBV27, the J gene TRBJ2-4; D not certain. Looked up from germline, CDR1 is MNHEY and CDR2 is SMNVEV (reference sequence). The V end lost 3 bases, the J end lost 4 bases, and 7 bases lay between the germline ends. The CDR3 is 13 residues long. The CDR3 sequence: CASSLNRKNIQYF. In DNA, the CDR3 is TGTGCCAGCAGTTTGAATAGGAAAAACATTCAGTACTTC.

This clonotype was recorded many times. The chain is built from TRBV18 and TRBJ2-3, with no clear D. Trimming cost V 3 bases and J 4 bases, with 14 bases left between them. The CDR3 sequence is 15 residues long. CDR1 is KGHSH, CDR2 LQKENI, per germline. Here the CDR3 DNA reads TGTGCCAGCTCACCGTCTCTAGATTCTTCAGATACGCAGTATTTT. This gives the protein CASSPSLDSSDTQYF.

This clonotype was seen repeatedly, ten times or more. This rearrangement joins TRBV11-1 to TRBJ2-1; D might be TRBD2 (6 bases). Trimming pared 10 bases from V and 1 base from J, leaving 20 bases between. The CDR3 runs 16 residues. Germline V gives CDR1 SGHAT, CDR2 FQDESV (reference sequence). The CDR3 sequence: CATMNRLGGSYNEQFF. As DNA, the CDR3 is TGTGCCACCATGAACAGACTAGGTGGGTCCTACAATGAGCAGTTCTTC. The full variable domain, its missing parts supplied by reference TRBV11-1 and TRBJ2-1, is EAEVAQSPRYKITEKSQAVAFWCDPISGHATLYWYRQILGQGPELLVQFQDESVVDDSQLPKDRFSAERLKGVDSTLKIQPAELGDSAMYLCATMNRLGGSYNEQFFGPGTRLTVL.

This clonotype has a count of ten or more. The rearrangement links TRBV11-3 to TRBJ2-2; TRBD2 agrees at 13 bases. The CDR3 has 17 amino acids. The germline gives CDR1 SGHNT, CDR2 YENEEA. The trim removed 5 bases at V and 3 bases at J, leaving 6 bases unmatched. The CDR3 DNA sequence: TGTGCCAGCAGCGAACTGGGACTAGCGGGGTACACCGGGGAGCTGTTTTTT. Protein product: CASSELGLAGYTGELFF.

V usage is TRBV10-3 and J usage is TRBJ2-3; 9 positions match TRBD1. The CDR3 extends over 15 amino acids. J gave up 3 bases and V 6 bases, and 7 bases lay outside the gene matches. The germline gives CDR1 ENHRY, CDR2 SYGVKD. CDR3 nucleotides: TGTGCCATCAGATCACCGGGACAGGGAACAGATACGCAGTATTTT. This codes for CAIRSPGQGTDTQYF.

This sequence joins TRBV27 and TRBJ2-5; 7 bases align to TRBD2. V lost 2 bases to trimming and J lost 4 bases; unmatched junction nucleotides: 16. The CDR3 has 18 amino acids. Germline assignment: CDR1 MNHEY and CDR2 SMNVEV (reference sequence). This chain's CDR3 is CASSLEGWRREKSETQYF. The CDR3 DNA is TGTGCCAGCAGTTTAGAGGGGTGGAGGCGGGAGAAATCAGAGACCCAGTACTTC.

This clonotype was counted a few times. The rearrangement joins TRBV10-3 to TRBJ2-1; the D is unclear. Trimming removed 3 bases from V and 0 bases from J, with 12 bases in between. The CDR3 spans 16 residues. CDR1 ENHRY and CDR2 SYGVKD come from the germline V gene. CDR3 in DNA: TGTGCCATCAGTGAATTTAGTGAACCCTCCTACAATGAGCAGTTCTTC. Translation gives CAISEFSEPSYNEQFF.

This clonotype was seen more than once but under ten times. The CDR3 sequence is CAISESSQGKETQYF. CDR3 sequence (DNA): TGTGCCATCAGTGAGTCTAGCCAGGGAAAAGAGACCCAGTACTTC. The chain joins TRBV10-3 to TRBJ2-5; D may be TRBD1 (5 bases). This CDR3 is 15 amino acids long. The V gene's germline CDR1 is ENHRY and CDR2 SYGVKD. The V and J ends lost 0 bases and 3 bases respectively, with 11 bases between them.

The sample holds many counts of this clonotype. The chain joins TRBV6-2 or TRBV6-3 to TRBJ2-5; D not certain. Germline CDR1 and CDR2: MNHEY and SVGEGT. This CDR3 spans 17 amino acids. Trimming removed 2 bases from V and 1 base from J, with 17 bases in between. The CDR3 sequence: CASSYEGPPGPQETQYF. DNA of the CDR3: TGTGCCAGCAGTTACGAAGGCCCCCCGGGTCCCCAAGAGACCCAGTACTTC.

The V call is TRBV7-2, the J call TRBJ2-3; D possibly corresponds to TRBD1 (7 bases). CDR3 length: 16 residues. V lost 4 bases and J lost 4, with 18 bases in between. Per germline, CDR1 SGHTA and CDR2 FQGNSA. CDR3 protein: CASSSEGGRGPDTQYF. The DNA for the CDR3 is TGTGCCAGCAGCTCAGAGGGGGGAAGGGGGCCAGATACGCAGTATTTT.

Concerning this clonotype itself: A read error may be the cause here, since a much bigger clone is one base away. The chain employs TRBV28 and TRBJ1-1, with a weak D call TRBD1 (6 bases). From germline, CDR1 is MDHEN and CDR2 SYDVKM. The CDR3 totals 15 residues. With 3 bases removed from V and 6 bases from J, the gap between germline ends came to 17 bases. In DNA form, the CDR3 reads TGTGCCAGCAGTTTGAGGGGGAGGGGGTACGCTGAAGCTTTCTTT. The encoded protein is CASSLRGRGYAEAFF.

The V call is TRBV19, the J call TRBJ1-5; possible D gene TRBD1, 5 bases. This CDR3 is 14 amino acids long. Between the trimmed V and J ends, which lost 3 bases and 6 bases, there was a span of 12 bases. CDR1 is LNHDA, CDR2 SQIVND, per germline (reference sequence). CDR3 loop: CASSISQEVQPQHF. In nucleotides, the CDR3 is TGTGCCAGTAGTATCTCACAGGAGGTTCAGCCCCAGCATTTT.

This clonotype was seen repeatedly, ten times or more. The V and J genes are TRBV30 and TRBJ1-1; a weak D match, TRBD1 (6 bases). Deletions cut 4 bases from V and 0 bases from J, with 21 bases between. The V gene's germline CDR1 is GTSNPN and CDR2 SVGIG (reference sequence). The CDR3 contains 17 residues. CDR3 sequence (DNA): TGTGCCTGGACCCACGTATTAGCGGACAGCTTGAACACTGAAGCTTTCTTT. This translates into CAWTHVLADSLNTEAFF.

This clonotype was recorded many times. In DNA form, the CDR3 reads TGTGCCAGCACCCCACCCGGGGGGAACACTGAAGCTTTCTTT. Its translation: CASTPPGGNTEAFF. This sequence joins TRBV3-1 and TRBJ1-1; a possible D gene is TRBD1 (5 bases). Germline assignment: CDR1 LGHDT and CDR2 YNNKEL (reference sequence). This CDR3 spans 14 amino acids. The V end was cut by 7 bases, the J end by 1 base, with 13 bases between.

This clonotype appeared many times. The chain joins TRBV24-1 to TRBJ2-1; 8 nucleotides agree with TRBD1. CDR3 length: 14 residues. With 7 bases clipped from V and 7 bases from J, the junction kept 8 bases outside the gene matches. Looked up from germline, CDR1 is KGHDR and CDR2 is SFDVKD. The CDR3 spells CATRETGARNEQFF. For the CDR3, the DNA is TGTGCCACCAGAGAGACAGGGGCGAGAAATGAGCAGTTCTTC.

In its sample, this clonotype was seen many times. The V and J genes are TRBV3-1 and TRBJ2-2; weak D call: TRBD1 (5 bases). The germline V gene encodes CDR1 LGHDT and CDR2 YNNKEL (reference sequence). Deletions cut 1 base from V and 7 bases from J, with 13 bases between. This CDR3 is 15 amino acids long. CDR3 sequence: CASSQGYQGIGELFF. The CDR3 nucleotides read TGTGCCAGCAGCCAAGGGTATCAGGGTATCGGGGAGCTGTTTTTT.

This clonotype was detected a few times. The junction departs from germline at one end; a sequencing error may be responsible. The chain has TRBV5-1 and TRBJ2-1; TRBD2 matches 10 bases. The CDR3 runs 16 residues. CDR1 is SGHRS and CDR2 is YFSETQ in the germline V gene. This CDR3 reads CASSFSSGRAYDEQFF. The DNA for the CDR3 is TGCGCCAGCAGCTTTTCCAGCGGGAGGGCCTACGATGAGCAGTTCTTC.